This T cell receptor beta chain was retrieved from a study of blood T cells in healthy people across ages. Study background: The template switching approach captured approximately one barcoded beta molecule for every two T cells. Study-wide results and caveats: There were more naive CD4+ cells and higher diversity in long-lived donors than in aged donors.

Primed by a sample-barcoded 5' primer and a J-beta primer mix, a second PCR proceeded for 7 to 11 cycles. Template switching added a 12-random-nucleotide identifier to every cDNA molecule. Using its own MiXCR run on the 5' RACE reads, TCRdb lists one record per CDR3 protein. The data show some 1 million distinct CDR3 sequences, with around 45% seen just once and approximately 19% held by the top ten. The CDR3 is 14 amino acids. Per germline, CDR1 DFQATT and CDR2 SNEGSKA (reference sequence). Between the trimmed V and J ends, which lost 3 bases and 4 bases, there was a span of 13 bases. This clonotype was seen only a few times. The antigen is unknown. The study isolated at least 7 million PBMCs from each sample.

V gene TRBV20-1 combines with J gene TRBJ2-1, with D possibly TRBD1 on 6 matching bases. The specimen sequenced was blood. The TCR was taken from a woman in her fifties or sixties in good health. As DNA, the CDR3 is TGCAGTGCTAGGGGGGCCCTGGGGTACAATGAGCAGTTCTTC. This encodes CSARGALGYNEQFF.